The 5 T cell receptor beta chains below were found in one sample sequenced in a study of Graves' ophthalmopathy and Graves' hyperthyroidism. Beta-chain TCR CDR3 regions were amplified from RNA transcripts. Second-round multiplex PCR came after first-round RT-PCR with HTBI primers. MiXCR, applied by TCRdb to the multiplex PCR reads, yields one record per CDR3 protein. The sample carries about 230,000 distinct CDR3 sequences, less than 55% recorded once. Sequenced material: peripheral blood. These TCRs come from an adult man with Graves' ophthalmopathy.

V is TRBV14 and J is TRBJ2-7; the D is unclear. Trimming left V 1 base short and J 0 bases short, with 13 bases between. From germline, CDR1 is SGHDN and CDR2 FVKESK. The CDR3 runs to 16 residues. The CDR3 region has the DNA TGTGCCAGCAGCCAAGGATGGGGTACTCCCTCCTACGAGCAGTACTTC. It translates to CASSQGWGTPSYEQYF.

The chain joins TRBV29-1 to TRBJ1-5; D call uncertain. The germline V and J ends were trimmed by 7 bases and 0 bases, with 1 base remaining between them. Germline V gene sequence: CDR1 SQVTM, CDR2 ANQGSEA. This CDR3 comprises 10 residues. Here the CDR3 reads CSGSNQPQHF. CDR3 bases: TGCAGCGGTAGCAATCAGCCCCAGCATTTT.

The chain couples TRBV4-2 to TRBJ1-3; D is ambiguous. Trimming cost V 0 bases and J 0 bases, with 12 bases left between them. There are 17 residues in the CDR3. CDR1 is LGHNA, CDR2 YNFKEQ, per germline. DNA of the CDR3: TGTGCCAGCAGCCAAGAGCGGCGGACGGTCTCTGGAAACACCATATATTTT. Its protein is CASSQERRTVSGNTIYF.

The chain recombines TRBV7-2 with TRBJ2-2; no reliable D call. This CDR3 has 13 residues. The V end was cut by 1 base, the J end by 6 bases, with 6 bases between. The germline gives CDR1 SGHTA, CDR2 FQGNSA. The CDR3 region has the DNA TGTGCCAGCAGCTTAGGGAGCGCCGGGGAGCTGTTTTTT. This gives the protein CASSLGSAGELFF.

J is TRBJ1-1 and V is TRBV12-3 or TRBV12-4, with D possibly being TRBD1 (6 bases). The CDR3 length is 14 residues. The V end was cut by 6 bases, the J end by 5 bases, with 16 bases between. The CDR3 nucleotides are TGTGCCAGCAGCACAAGCGGAGGGGGGACTGAAGCTTTCTTT. This encodes CASSTSGGGTEAFF.